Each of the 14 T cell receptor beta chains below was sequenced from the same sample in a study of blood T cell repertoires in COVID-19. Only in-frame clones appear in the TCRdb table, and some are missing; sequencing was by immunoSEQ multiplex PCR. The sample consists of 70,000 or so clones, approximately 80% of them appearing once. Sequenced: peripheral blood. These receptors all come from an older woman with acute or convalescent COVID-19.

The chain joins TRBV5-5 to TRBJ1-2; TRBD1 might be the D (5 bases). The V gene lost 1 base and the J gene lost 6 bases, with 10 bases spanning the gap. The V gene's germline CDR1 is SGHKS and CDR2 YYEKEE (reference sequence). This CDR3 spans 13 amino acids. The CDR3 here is CASSLPGMNGYTF. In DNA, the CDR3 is TGTGCCAGCAGCTTGCCAGGGATGAATGGCTACACCTTC. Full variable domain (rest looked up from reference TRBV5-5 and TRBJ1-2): DAGVTQSPTHLIKTRGQQVTLRCSPISGHKSVSWYQQVLGQGPQFIFQYYEKEERGRGNFPDRFSARQFPNYSSELNVNALLLGDSALYLCASSLPGMNGYTFGSGTRLTVV.

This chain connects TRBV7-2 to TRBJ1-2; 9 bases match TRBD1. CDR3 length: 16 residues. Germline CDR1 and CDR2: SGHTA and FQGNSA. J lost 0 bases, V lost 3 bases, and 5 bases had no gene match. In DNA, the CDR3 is TGTGCCAGCAGCTTGCCAGGGGACAGGGCTAACTATGGCTACACCTTC. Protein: CASSLPGDRANYGYTF. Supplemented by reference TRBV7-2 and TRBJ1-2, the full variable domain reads GAGVSQSPSNKVTEKGKDVELRCDPISGHTALYWYRQSLGQGLEFLIYFQGNSAPDKSGLPSDRFSAERTGGSVSTLTIQRTQQEDSAVYLCASSLPGDRANYGYTFGSGTRLTVV.

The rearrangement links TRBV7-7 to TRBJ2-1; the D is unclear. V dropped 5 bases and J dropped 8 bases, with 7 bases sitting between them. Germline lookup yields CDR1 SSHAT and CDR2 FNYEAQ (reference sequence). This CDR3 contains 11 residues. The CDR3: CASSPSYEQFF. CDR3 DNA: TGTGCCAGCAGCCCCTCGTATGAGCAGTTCTTC.

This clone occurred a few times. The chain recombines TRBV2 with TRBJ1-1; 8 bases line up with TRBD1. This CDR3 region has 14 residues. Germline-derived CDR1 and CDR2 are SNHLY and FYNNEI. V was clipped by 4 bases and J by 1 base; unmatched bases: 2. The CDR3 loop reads CASSGQGWNTEAFF. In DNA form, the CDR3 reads TGTGCCAGCAGTGGACAGGGGTGGAACACTGAAGCTTTCTTT.

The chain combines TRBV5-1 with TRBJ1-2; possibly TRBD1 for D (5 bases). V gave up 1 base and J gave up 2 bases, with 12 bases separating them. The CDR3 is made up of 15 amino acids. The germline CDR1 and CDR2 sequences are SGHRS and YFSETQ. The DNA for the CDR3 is TGCGCCAGCAGCTTGACAGGAAACCCAAACTATGGCTACACCTTC. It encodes CASSLTGNPNYGYTF.

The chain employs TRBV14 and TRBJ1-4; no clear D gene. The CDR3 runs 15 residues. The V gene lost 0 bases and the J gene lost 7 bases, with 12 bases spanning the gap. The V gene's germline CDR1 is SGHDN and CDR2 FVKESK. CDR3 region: CASSQDRGWSEKLFF. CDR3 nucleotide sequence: TGTGCCAGCAGCCAAGATCGAGGGTGGTCTGAAAAACTGTTTTTT.

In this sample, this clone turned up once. CDR3 loop: CAWSRQANTEAFF. The CDR3 nucleotides are TGTGCCTGGAGTCGACAGGCAAACACTGAAGCTTTCTTT. This chain links TRBV30 with TRBJ1-1; TRBD1 is a possible D gene (6 bases). V lost 2 bases and J lost 2, with 9 bases in between. CDR1 is GTSNPN, CDR2 SVGIG, per germline (reference sequence). This CDR3 contains 13 residues.

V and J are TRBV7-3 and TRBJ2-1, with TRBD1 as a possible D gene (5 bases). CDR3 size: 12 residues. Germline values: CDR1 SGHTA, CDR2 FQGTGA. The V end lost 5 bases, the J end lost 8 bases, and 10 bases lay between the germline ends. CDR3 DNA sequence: TGTGCCAGCAGCGACGACAGCGATGAGCAGTTCTTC. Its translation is CASSDDSDEQFF.

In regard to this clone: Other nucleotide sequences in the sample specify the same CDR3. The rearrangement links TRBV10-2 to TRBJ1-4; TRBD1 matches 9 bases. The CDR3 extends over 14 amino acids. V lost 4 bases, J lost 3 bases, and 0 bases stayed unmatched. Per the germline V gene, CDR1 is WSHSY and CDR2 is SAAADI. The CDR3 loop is CASSGQGANEKLFF. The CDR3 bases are TGCGCCAGCAGTGGACAGGGGGCTAATGAAAAACTGTTTTTT.

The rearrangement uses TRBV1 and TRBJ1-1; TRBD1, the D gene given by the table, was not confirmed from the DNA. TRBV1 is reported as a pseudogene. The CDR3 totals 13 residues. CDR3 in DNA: TGCACCAGCAGCTTCACAGGAAACACTGAAGCTTTCTTT. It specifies CTSSFTGNTEAFF.

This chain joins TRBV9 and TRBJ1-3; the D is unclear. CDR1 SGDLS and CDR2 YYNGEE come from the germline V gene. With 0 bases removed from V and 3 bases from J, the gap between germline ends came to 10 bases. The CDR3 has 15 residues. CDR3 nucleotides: TGTGCCAGCAGCGTAGTGAGTACTGGTGGAAACACCATATATTTT. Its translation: CASSVVSTGGNTIYF.

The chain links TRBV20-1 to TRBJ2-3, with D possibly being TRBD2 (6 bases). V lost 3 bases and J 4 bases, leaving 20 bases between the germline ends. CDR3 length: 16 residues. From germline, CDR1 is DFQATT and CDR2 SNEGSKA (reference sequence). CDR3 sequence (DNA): TGCAGTGCTAGTCCCCGGACTACAGCTAACCCAGATACGCAGTATTTT. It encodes CSASPRTTANPDTQYF.

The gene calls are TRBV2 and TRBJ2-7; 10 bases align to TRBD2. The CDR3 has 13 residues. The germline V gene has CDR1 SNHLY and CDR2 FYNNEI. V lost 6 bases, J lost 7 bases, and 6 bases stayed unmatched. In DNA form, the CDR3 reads TGTGCCAGCAGGGGACTAGCGACTCGAGAGCAGTACTTC. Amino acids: CASRGLATREQYF.

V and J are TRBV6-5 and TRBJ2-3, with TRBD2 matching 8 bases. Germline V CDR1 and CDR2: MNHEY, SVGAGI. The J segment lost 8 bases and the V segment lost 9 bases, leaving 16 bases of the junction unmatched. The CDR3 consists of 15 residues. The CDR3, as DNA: TGTGCCAGTAAAAGGGGGGCTAGCGGGTCTGGTACGCAGTATTTT. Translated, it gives CASKRGASGSGTQYF.